The 15 T cell receptor beta chains below all came from one sample that was sequenced in a study of blood T cell repertoires in COVID-19. The table came from immunoSEQ multiplex PCR; TCRdb's copy has only in-frame clones and leaves some out. The sample records 150,000 to 200,000 clones, around nine tenths being singletons. The sample comprised peripheral blood. Source of these receptors: a man between 18 and 35 years old with active or convalescent COVID-19.

This clone was seen only once. V gene TRBV29-1 combines with J gene TRBJ1-4; perhaps TRBD1 as D (5 bases). Trimming removed 7 bases from V and 1 base from J, with 13 bases in between. The germline CDR1 and CDR2 sequences are SQVTM and ANQGSEA. There are 14 residues in the CDR3. This CDR3 is CSGKSGGTNEKLFF. CDR3 bases: TGCAGCGGCAAATCGGGGGGAACTAATGAAAAACTGTTTTTT.

V gene TRBV19 combines with J gene TRBJ2-6; 9 bases agree with TRBD2. This CDR3 is 19 amino acids long. V was pared by 4 bases and J by 0 bases, with 10 bases of the junction left unmatched. Germline lookup yields CDR1 LNHDA and CDR2 SQIVND (reference sequence). This CDR3 reads CASSTPAGREGSGANVLTF. In nucleotides, the CDR3 is TGTGCCAGTAGTACTCCCGCGGGGCGGGAGGGCTCTGGGGCCAACGTCCTGACTTTC. Combining the CDR3 with reference TRBV19 and TRBJ2-6 gives the whole variable domain DGGITQSPKYLFRKEGQNVTLSCEQNLNHDAMYWYRQDPGQGLRLIYYSQIVNDFQKGDIAEGYSVSREKKESFPLTVTSAQKNPTAFYLCASSTPAGREGSGANVLTFGAGSRLTVL.

The V call is TRBV27, the J call TRBJ2-5; TRBD1 matches 7 bases. The germline CDR1 and CDR2 sequences are MNHEY and SMNVEV (reference sequence). The CDR3 spans 15 residues. Trimming took 6 bases from V and 5 from J; bases not matched to a gene: 12. The CDR3 DNA reads as TGTGCCAGCAGCCCGGATACAGGGGCTTTTGAGACCCAGTACTTC. Translated: CASSPDTGAFETQYF.

V and J are TRBV7-2 and TRBJ2-2; D perhaps matches TRBD1 (6 bases). Trimming took off 3 bases at V and 3 bases at J, with 8 bases between the two ends. In germline, CDR1 is SGHTA, CDR2 FQGNSA. This CDR3 is 14 amino acids long. CDR3 nucleotides: TGTGCCAGCAGCTTTACAGGGTACACCGGGGAGCTGTTTTTT. Translating gives CASSFTGYTGELFF.

This chain uses TRBV19 with TRBJ1-4, with 8 bases lining up with TRBD1. The CDR3 totals 17 residues. Germline loops: CDR1 LNHDA, CDR2 SQIVND (reference sequence). V lost 6 bases, J lost 1 base, and 10 bases stayed unmatched. This chain's CDR3 is CASSRGQGEETNEKLFF. The CDR3 DNA sequence: TGTGCCAGTAGCAGAGGACAGGGAGAAGAAACTAATGAAAAACTGTTTTTT. Supplemented by reference TRBV19 and TRBJ1-4, the full variable domain reads DGGITQSPKYLFRKEGQNVTLSCEQNLNHDAMYWYRQDPGQGLRLIYYSQIVNDFQKGDIAEGYSVSREKKESFPLTVTSAQKNPTAFYLCASSRGQGEETNEKLFFGSGTQLSVL.

The V call is TRBV6-5, the J call TRBJ1-3; D not resolved. Trimming left V 2 bases short and J 3 bases short, with 5 bases between. CDR3 length: 13 residues. The germline CDR1 and CDR2 sequences are MNHEY and SVGAGI. The CDR3: CASSYEGGNTIYF. For the CDR3, the DNA is TGTGCCAGCAGTTACGAGGGTGGAAACACCATATATTTT.

The J gene is TRBJ1-6, the V gene TRBV19, with D unresolved. Germline V gene lookup returns CDR1 LNHDA and CDR2 SQIVND (reference sequence). CDR3 length: 16 amino acids. V was shortened by 5 bases and J by 0 bases, with 11 bases between the two germline ends. The CDR3 coding sequence is TGTGCCAGTAGTCGACTACCGAGCTCCTATAATTCACCCCTCCACTTT. Protein sequence: CASSRLPSSYNSPLHF.

The chain links TRBV25-1 to TRBJ1-2; no clear D gene. This CDR3 has 12 residues. Trimming left V 1 base short and J 8 bases short, with 8 bases between. Germline values: CDR1 MGHDK, CDR2 SYGVNS. This CDR3 is CASSELAWGYTF. The CDR3 nucleotides read TGTGCCAGCAGTGAATTGGCTTGGGGCTACACCTTC.

This chain uses TRBV7-9 with TRBJ2-2, with D possibly being TRBD1 (5 bases). V dropped 2 bases and J dropped 5 bases, with 12 bases sitting between them. CDR1 and CDR2 from the germline V gene are SEHNR and FQNEAQ (reference sequence). This CDR3 comprises 15 residues. CDR3 amino acids: CASSLLRAGTGELFF. The CDR3, as DNA: TGTGCCAGCAGCTTACTCAGGGCAGGGACCGGGGAGCTGTTTTTT. Supplemented by reference TRBV7-9 and TRBJ2-2, the full variable domain reads DTGVSQNPRHKITKRGQNVTFRCDPISEHNRLYWYRQTLGQGPEFLTYFQNEAQLEKSRLLSDRFSAERPKGSFSTLEIQRTEQGDSAMYLCASSLLRAGTGELFFGEGSRLTVL.

This rearrangement joins TRBV25-1 to TRBJ1-2; 7 bases fit TRBD1. CDR3 length equals 14 residues. Trimming cost V 6 bases and J 8 bases; bases outside gene matches: 12. Germline CDR1 reads MGHDK; CDR2 reads SYGVNS. DNA for the CDR3: TGTGCCAGCAGCCGGAGACAGGGAGGAGGGGGCTACACCTTC. It codes for CASSRRQGGGGYTF.

V gene TRBV11-3 combines with J gene TRBJ2-5; D perhaps matches TRBD1 (6 bases). The length of the CDR3 is 14 residues. V was cut by 0 bases and J by 4 bases, with 9 bases left in between. CDR1 SGHNT and CDR2 YENEEA come from the germline V gene. Here the CDR3 DNA reads TGTGCCAGCAGCTTAGATCTGGGGGCAGAGACCCAGTACTTC. Its translation is CASSLDLGAETQYF.

This clone was counted a few times. The chain joins TRBV3-1 (or the pseudogene TRBV3-2) to TRBJ1-6; 10 nucleotides agree with TRBD1. Germline CDR1 reads LGHDT; CDR2 reads YNNKEL (reference sequence). This CDR3 has 17 amino acids. V shed 5 bases, J shed 11 bases, and the junction held 15 bases outside the gene matches. This chain's CDR3 is CASSSHSGTGAYTPLHF. The CDR3 DNA is TGTGCCAGCAGCTCACACTCCGGGACAGGGGCCTATACACCCCTCCACTTT.

This clone came up many times. V gene TRBV7-9 combines with J gene TRBJ2-3; weak D call: TRBD2 (5 bases). V was cut by 4 bases and J by 3 bases, with 14 bases left in between. Germline values: CDR1 SEHNR, CDR2 FQNEAQ (reference sequence). The CDR3 covers 15 residues. The CDR3 is CASSSGLYSTDTQYF. DNA for the CDR3: TGTGCCAGCAGCTCAGGACTGTACAGTACAGATACGCAGTATTTT.

The V gene is TRBV7-3, the J gene TRBJ2-7; 8 nucleotides align to TRBD2. V was pared by 3 bases and J by 2 bases, with 6 bases of the junction left unmatched. This CDR3 has 15 residues. CDR1 SGHTA and CDR2 FQGTGA come from the germline V gene. The CDR3 loop is CASSFDGGGTYEQYF. The CDR3 DNA reads TGTGCCAGCAGCTTCGATGGCGGGGGGACCTACGAGCAGTACTTC. The complete variable domain, with remaining parts taken from reference TRBV7-3 and TRBJ2-7, reads GAGVSQTPSNKVTEKGKYVELRCDPISGHTALYWYRQSLGQGPEFLIYFQGTGAADDSGLPNDRFFAVRPEGSVSTLKIQRTERGDSAVYLCASSFDGGGTYEQYFGPGTRLTVT.

This chain links TRBV3-1 (or the pseudogene TRBV3-2) with TRBJ1-2, with D possibly being TRBD1 (6 bases). The germline gives CDR1 LGHDT, CDR2 YNNKEL (reference sequence). V was cut by 0 bases and J by 8 bases, with 13 bases left in between. The CDR3 is made up of 14 amino acids. CDR3 DNA: TGTGCCAGCAGCCAAGATACAGGGTGGAGAGGCTACACCTTC. Its translation is CASSQDTGWRGYTF.